This T cell receptor (beta chain) appears in the sequencing data of a study of blood T cell repertoires in COVID-19. On the study more broadly: COVID-19 samples collected from the United States, Italy and Spain covered acute and convalescent phases.

Per the study methods: Reference gene primer amplification gave estimated nucleated cell counts. Repertoires were generated with immunoSEQ multiplex PCR, while TCRdb's copy carries only in-frame clones and drops some. The DNA gave D and trimming, while V, J and clone size come from that table. The data hold 150,000 or so clones, with approximately 85% observed a single time. Losses at the gene ends were 1 base for V and 5 bases for J; bases not matched to a gene: 7. CDR1 and CDR2 from the germline V gene are SGHNT and YENEEA. This CDR3 comprises 15 residues. Seattle participants joined during active infection and were tracked over time.

Input material: peripheral blood. The chain uses TRBV11-3 and TRBJ2-7, with 8 bases identical to TRBD2. The TCR was taken from a woman aged 45-60 years with COVID-19, enrolled during active disease. Here the CDR3 DNA reads TGTGCCAGCAGCTTAGGAGTAGCGGGGTCCCACGAGCAGTACTTC. This encodes CASSLGVAGSHEQYF. Full variable domain (rest looked up from reference TRBV11-3 and TRBJ2-7): EAGVVQSPRYKIIEKKQPVAFWCNPISGHNTLYWYLQNLGQGPELLIRYENEEAVDDSQLPKDRFSAERLKGVDSTLKIQPAELGDSAVYLCASSLGVAGSHEQYFGPGTRLTVT.